This TCR beta chain was sequenced for a study of blood T cell repertoires in COVID-19. Overall study context: PBMCs, B-cell-depleted T cells, or T cells were the source of the cDNA or gDNA that made up the material.

The germline CDR1 and CDR2 sequences are MNHEY and SMNVEV (reference sequence). Trimming cost V 1 base and J 7 bases, with 14 bases left between them. The CDR3 consists of 16 residues. Authors' data handling: Amplification from reference gene primers served as the basis for estimated nucleated cell counts. Data came from immunoSEQ multiplex PCR; TCRdb stores just in-frame clones and leaves some out. V and J calls plus clone size are reproduced from that table; the DNA served to infer D and trimming. The data hold 250,000 or so clones, with around 90% observed a single time. The sequence was collected from a young woman with acute COVID-19. This chain connects TRBV27 to TRBJ1-6; D uncertain. Sequencing used PBMCs or T cells enriched from blood (not recorded which). The CDR3 sequence is CASSLLVGWPNSPLHF. The CDR3 coding sequence is TGTGCCAGCAGTTTATTGGTCGGGTGGCCCAATTCACCCCTCCACTTT.